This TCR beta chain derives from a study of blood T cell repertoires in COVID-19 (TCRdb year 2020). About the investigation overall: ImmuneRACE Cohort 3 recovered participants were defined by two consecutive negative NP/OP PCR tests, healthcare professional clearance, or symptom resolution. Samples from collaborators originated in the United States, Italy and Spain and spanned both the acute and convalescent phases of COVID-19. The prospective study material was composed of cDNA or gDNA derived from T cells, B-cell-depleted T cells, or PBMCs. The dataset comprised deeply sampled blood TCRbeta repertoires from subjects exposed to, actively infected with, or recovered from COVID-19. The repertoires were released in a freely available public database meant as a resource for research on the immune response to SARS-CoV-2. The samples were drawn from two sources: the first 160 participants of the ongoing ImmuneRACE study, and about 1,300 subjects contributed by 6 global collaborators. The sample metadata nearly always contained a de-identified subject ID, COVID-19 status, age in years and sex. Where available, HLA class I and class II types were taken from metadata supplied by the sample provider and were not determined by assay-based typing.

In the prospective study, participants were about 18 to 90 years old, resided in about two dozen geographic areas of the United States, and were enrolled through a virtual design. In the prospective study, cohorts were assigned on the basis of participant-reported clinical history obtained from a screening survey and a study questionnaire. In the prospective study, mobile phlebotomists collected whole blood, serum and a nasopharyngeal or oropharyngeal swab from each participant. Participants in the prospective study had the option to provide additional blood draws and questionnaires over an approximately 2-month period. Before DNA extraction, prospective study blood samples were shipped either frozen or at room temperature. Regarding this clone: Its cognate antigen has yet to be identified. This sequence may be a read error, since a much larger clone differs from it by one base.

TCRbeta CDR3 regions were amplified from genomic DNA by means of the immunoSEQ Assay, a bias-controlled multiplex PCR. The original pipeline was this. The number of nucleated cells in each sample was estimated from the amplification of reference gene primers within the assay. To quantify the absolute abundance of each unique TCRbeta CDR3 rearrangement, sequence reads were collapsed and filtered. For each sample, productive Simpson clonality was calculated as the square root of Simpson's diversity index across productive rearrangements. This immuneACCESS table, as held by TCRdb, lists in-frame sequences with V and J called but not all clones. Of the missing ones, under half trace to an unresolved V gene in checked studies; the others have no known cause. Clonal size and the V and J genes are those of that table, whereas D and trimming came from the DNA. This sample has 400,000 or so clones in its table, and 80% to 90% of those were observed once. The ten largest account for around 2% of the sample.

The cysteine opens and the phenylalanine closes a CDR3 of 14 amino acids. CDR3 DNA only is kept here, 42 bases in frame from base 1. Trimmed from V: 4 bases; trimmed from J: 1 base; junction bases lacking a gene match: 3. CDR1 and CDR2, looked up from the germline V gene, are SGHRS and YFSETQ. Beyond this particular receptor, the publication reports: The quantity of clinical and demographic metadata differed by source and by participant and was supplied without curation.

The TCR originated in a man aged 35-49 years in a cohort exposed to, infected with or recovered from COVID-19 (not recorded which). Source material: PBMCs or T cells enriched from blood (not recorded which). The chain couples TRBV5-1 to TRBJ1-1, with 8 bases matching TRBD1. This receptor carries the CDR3 CASSHGTGNTEAFF. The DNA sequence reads TGCGCCAGCAGCCACGGGACAGGGAACACTGAAGCTTTCTTT.